This T cell receptor beta chain was sequenced during a study of cytomegalovirus exposure and HLA in healthy donors. There are 12 residues in the CDR3. Per the germline V gene, CDR1 is SGHDT and CDR2 is YYEEEE. V was cut by 4 bases and J by 9 bases, with 8 bases left in between. Overall study findings and caveats: The study labeled about 160 TCR beta chains cytomegalovirus-associated.

Sequenced by immunoSEQ multiplex PCR; TCRdb stores in-frame clones only, minus some. The sample has about 100,000 clones, over 75% seen once; the top ten hold 3% to 3.5%. Details on this clone: What it binds is not known.

Material for sequencing was PBMCs. The TCR comes from a young woman in good health and CMV-seronegative. The chain combines TRBV5-6 with TRBJ1-6, with a weak D call TRBD1 (6 bases). CDR3 sequence: CASSVTGSPLHF. The CDR3 DNA reads as TGTGCCAGCAGCGTGACAGGTTCACCCCTCCACTTT.